This T cell receptor (beta chain) was identified in a study of OX40 agonist ivuxolimab in advanced cancers. Notes on the research overall: Ivuxolimab was a fully human IgG2 agonistic monoclonal antibody targeting the costimulatory receptor OX40 (CD134). The monotherapy dose-escalation portion (N ≈ 57 patients) of the phase I ivuxolimab trial is reported in the paper. Intravenous ivuxolimab was administered to patients every 2 weeks at six dose levels: 0.01, 0.1, 0.3, 1.5, 3 and 10 mg/kg. Patients were allowed to have had prior anti-PD-1, anti-PD-L1 or anti-CTLA-4 therapy, and around two fifths of the dose-escalation patients had been treated with checkpoint inhibitors. Of the roughly 52 dose-escalation patients, hepatocellular carcinoma was present in about 19, melanoma in roughly 15, renal cell carcinoma in 9 and head and neck cancer in 9. In the dose-escalation cohort, around four fifths of patients were male, and the mean age was about 55 years, with a range of about 23 to 85. Partial responses were achieved by three dose-escalation patients, of whom one had hepatocellular carcinoma and two had cutaneous melanoma. The point of sequencing TCRbeta in the periphery was to test whether ivuxolimab changed TCR sequence diversity and drove clonal T-cell expansion.

The trial excluded patients who had a history of autoimmune disease or were on systemic immunosuppression. Peripheral blood for TCR sequencing was drawn from every dose cohort at baseline, at cycle 4 day 1 and at cycle 7 day 1. Samples were obtained from an open-label, multicenter, first-in-human phase I dose-escalation trial of ivuxolimab. Adults with locally advanced or metastatic melanoma, renal cell, hepatocellular, or head and neck squamous cell carcinoma were enrolled in the trial. Before TCR sequencing, CD4+ and CD8+ T cells were separately sorted from peripheral blood. The germline V and J ends show losses of 4 bases and 7 bases respectively, and no gene match explains 14 bases of the junction. The CDR3 starts with the cysteine, ends with the phenylalanine, and has 18 residues. Just the 54-base CDR3 DNA is kept, in frame starting at base 1. CDR1 is given as SGHVS and CDR2 as FQNEAQ, both from the germline V gene.

Study-wide conclusions, independent of this receptor: Which antigens the clonally expanded peripheral T cells were specific for was not determined. On average, CD8+ T cells showed more expanded clones than CD4+ T cells after ivuxolimab. At doses of 0.1 to 3.0 mg/kg, clonal expansion of both CD4+ and CD8+ blood T cells was observed from baseline to week 6. Low levels of normalized T-cell clonal expansion were also seen in some nonresponding patients. In partial responders in the 0.1-3.0 mg/kg groups, normalized peripheral clonal expansion was found to be among the lowest, especially among CD8+ T cells.

Genomic DNA was extracted from sorted cells for sequencing of the TCRbeta CDR3 region. The immunoSEQ Assay was used to sequence the TCRbeta CDR3 regions. Entries here come from immuneACCESS through TCRdb and include only in-frame sequences with V and J called. Some clones fail to appear in such tables; in the studies checked, an unresolved V gene covers under half of the shortfall, and the cause of the remainder is unknown. Within this sample are tens of thousands of clones, with over 80% of them counted one time only. The ten largest clones capture 3% to 3.5% of the sample. For this clone: Its antigen remains unidentified. Qualities for individual bases were not recorded, and no much larger clone is one base off.

The sample was CD4+ or CD8+ T cells sorted from blood, taken in a trial of the OX40 agonist ivuxolimab. The chain uses TRBV7-8 and TRBJ1-6; 9 nucleotides in the junction match TRBD1. The clonotype was recovered from an adult with an advanced solid tumor such as melanoma, head and neck, liver or kidney cancer. CDR3 protein: CASSSNSVRGQGNSPLHF. The DNA sequence reads TGTGCCAGCAGCTCTAACAGCGTCCGGGGACAGGGCAATTCACCCCTCCACTTT.